The following is a T cell receptor (beta chain) sequence with its context. This record belongs to a study of blood T cell repertoires in COVID-19. Study-wide context: The origin of the acute and convalescent COVID-19 samples was the United States, Italy and Spain. In each case, the material was cDNA or gDNA derived from T cells, B-cell-depleted T cells, or PBMCs.

The germline V gene encodes CDR1 SGDLS and CDR2 YYNGEE. V trimming: 0 bases; J trimming: 4 bases; junction bases outside the gene matches: 11. The length of the CDR3 is 17 residues. Using immunoSEQ multiplex PCR, the repertoire was profiled, and TCRdb retains in-frame clones only, with some absent. Found here are just over 250,000 clones, 80% to 90% of them singletons; the top ten hold approximately 4.3%. The receptor comes from a man aged 25 to 45 with acute COVID-19. The sample consisted of PBMCs or T cells enriched from blood (not recorded which). The chain combines TRBV9 with TRBJ2-5; TRBD2 aligns across 8 bases. CDR3 DNA: TGTGCCAGCAGCGTAGGTCCGGGACTCCGGGGGGGAGAGACCCAGTACTTC. Encoded protein: CASSVGPGLRGGETQYF.